Included here is one T cell receptor beta chain sequence, with context. The data originate from a study of blood T cell repertoires in COVID-19. Across the whole study: Sites in the United States, Italy and Spain provided acute and convalescent COVID-19 samples.

Germline CDR1 SGHAT, CDR2 FQNNGV. There are 13 residues in the CDR3. The germline V and J ends were trimmed by 8 bases and 7 bases, with 17 bases remaining between them. In the study's own analysis: Nucleated cell counts were estimated from reference gene primer amplification. Only in-frame clones appear in the TCRdb table, and some are missing; sequencing was by immunoSEQ multiplex PCR. V and J calls and clone size are as listed in that table; D and trimming were resolved from the DNA. The table lists fewer than 200,000 clones, roughly 79% of them singletons. The clonotype was recovered from a woman in her thirties or forties with COVID-19, enrolled during active disease. The chain employs TRBV11-2 and TRBJ1-1, with D tentatively TRBD1 (6 bases). The sample comprised peripheral blood. CDR3 sequence (DNA): TGTGCCAGCTCCCCGTGGGGGCTCGGTGAAGCTTTCTTT. Translated: CASSPWGLGEAFF.